These 5 T cell receptor beta chains share one sample of origin, sequenced in a study of blood T cell repertoires in COVID-19. TCRdb's copy holds only in-frame clones and misses some; the assay was immunoSEQ multiplex PCR. The sample lists about 150,000 clones; more than 80% were seen once. What was sequenced was peripheral blood. The origin of the receptors is a middle-aged woman with acute or convalescent COVID-19.

The rearrangement links TRBV4-2 to TRBJ1-3; 8 bases are shared with TRBD1. J gave up 0 bases and V 5 bases, and 3 bases lay outside the gene matches. CDR1 and CDR2 (germline): LGHNA, YNFKEQ. CDR3 length: 15 residues. CDR3 sequence (DNA): TGTGCCAGCAGCGGAGACAGGGGCTCTGGAAACACCATATATTTT. Protein sequence: CASSGDRGSGNTIYF.

The gene calls are TRBV6-1 and TRBJ2-2; 9 bases map to TRBD2. CDR3 length: 17 residues. Germline V gene sequence: CDR1 MNHNS, CDR2 SASEGT. V shed 2 bases, J shed 2 bases, and the junction held 6 bases outside the gene matches. For the CDR3, the DNA is TGTGCCAGCAGTGAAATCGTAGCGGGGGCTAACACCGGGGAGCTGTTTTTT. Protein: CASSEIVAGANTGELFF.

V and J are TRBV5-6 and TRBJ1-6; 9 positions match TRBD1. From germline, CDR1 is SGHDT and CDR2 YYEEEE. V was clipped by 4 bases and J by 9 bases; unmatched bases: 14. The CDR3 extends over 17 amino acids. The CDR3 reads CASSHGLHRDRASPLHF. Here the CDR3 DNA reads TGTGCCAGCAGCCACGGCCTGCACCGGGACAGGGCTTCACCCCTCCACTTT.

The chain carries TRBV20-1 and TRBJ2-1; weak D call: TRBD1 (5 bases). CDR1 and CDR2 from the germline V gene are DFQATT and SNEGSKA (reference sequence). This CDR3 comprises 15 residues. Trimming stripped 3 bases from V and 0 bases from J, with 12 bases between. CDR3 loop: CSASRGGSSYNEQFF. The DNA of the CDR3 is TGCAGTGCTAGTAGGGGCGGAAGCTCCTACAATGAGCAGTTCTTC.

The chain combines TRBV3-1 (or the pseudogene TRBV3-2) with TRBJ2-7; 9 nucleotides align to TRBD2. Germline values: CDR1 LGHDT, CDR2 YNNKEL (reference sequence). The CDR3 has 16 residues. The ends lost 2 bases at V and 5 bases at J; junction bases unmatched: 10. CDR3 coding DNA: TGTGCCAGCAGCCAACAACGGCTAGCGGGACCCAACGAGCAGTACTTC. As protein: CASSQQRLAGPNEQYF.